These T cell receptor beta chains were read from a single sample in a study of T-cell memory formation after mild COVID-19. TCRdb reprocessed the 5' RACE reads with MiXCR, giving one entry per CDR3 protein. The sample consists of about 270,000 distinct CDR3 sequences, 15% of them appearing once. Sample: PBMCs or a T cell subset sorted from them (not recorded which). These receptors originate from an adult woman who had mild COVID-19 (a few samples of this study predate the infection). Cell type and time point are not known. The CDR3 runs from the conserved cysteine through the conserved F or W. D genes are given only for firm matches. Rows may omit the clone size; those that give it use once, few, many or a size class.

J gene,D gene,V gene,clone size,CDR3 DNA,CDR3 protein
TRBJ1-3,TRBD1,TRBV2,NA,TGTGCCAGCAGTAAACAGGGGGCTGGAAACACCATATATTTT,CASSKQGAGNTIYF
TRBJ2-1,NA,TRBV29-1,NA,TGCAGCGCGGCCGGTCCCAGTGAGCAGTTCTTC,CSAAGPSEQFF
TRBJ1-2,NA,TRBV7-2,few,TGTGCCAGCAGCGAGGGACGGCCTAACTATGGCTACACCTTC,CASSEGRPNYGYTF
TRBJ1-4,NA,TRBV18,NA,TGTGCCAGCTCACCACCGATCGGGGGGAATGAAAAACTGTTTTTT,CASSPPIGGNEKLFF
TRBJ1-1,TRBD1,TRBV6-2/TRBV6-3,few,TGTGCCAGCAGTCAAAATGCTCACAGGGGCAAAGAAGCTTTCTTT,CASSQNAHRGKEAFF
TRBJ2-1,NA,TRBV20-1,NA,TGCAGTGCTATCGAGGGGCCCAATGAGCAGTTCTTC,CSAIEGPNEQFF
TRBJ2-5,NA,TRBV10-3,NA,TGTGCCATCAGGAGAGAGGGGATGGAGACCCAGTACTTC,CAIRREGMETQYF
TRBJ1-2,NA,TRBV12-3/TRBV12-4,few,TGTGCCAGCAGTACCGGACGGATCTATGGCTACACCTTC,CASSTGRIYGYTF
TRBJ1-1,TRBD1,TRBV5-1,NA,TGCGCCAGCACCCTCAAGGGGGCTCGGTATGTTGATGGAGAAGCTTTCTTT,CASTLKGARYVDGEAFF
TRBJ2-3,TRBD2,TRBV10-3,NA,TGTGCCATCGGAGCCCTGACTAGCGGAAAGGCGAATACGCAGTATTTT,CAIGALTSGKANTQYF
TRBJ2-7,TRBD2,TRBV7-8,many,TGTGCCAGCAGCGAGACTAGCGGGAGGGGCTACGAGCAGTACTTC,CASSETSGRGYEQYF
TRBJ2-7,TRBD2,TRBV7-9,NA,TGTGCCAGCAGCTTATCGGGGGGCCTAGCGGGGAGCTACGAGCAGTACTTC,CASSLSGGLAGSYEQYF
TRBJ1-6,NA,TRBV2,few,TGTGCCAGCAGTGGGCAGTGGAATTCACCCCTCCACTTT,CASSGQWNSPLHF
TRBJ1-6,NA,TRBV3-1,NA,TGTGCCAGCAGCGGAGTATCACCCCTACACTTT,CASSGVSPLHF
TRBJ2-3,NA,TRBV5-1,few,TGCGCCAGCAGCTCACCGGGACTTAGCACAGATACGCAGTATTTT,CASSSPGLSTDTQYF
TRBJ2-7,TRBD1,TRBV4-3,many,TGCGCCAGCAGCCAAGTGGGTCAGGGGGCCTACGAGCAGTACTTC,CASSQVGQGAYEQYF
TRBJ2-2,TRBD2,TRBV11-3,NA,TGTGCCAGCAGCTTAGTCCCTGGACTAGCGGGGGGCACCGGGGAGCTGTTTTTT,CASSLVPGLAGGTGELFF
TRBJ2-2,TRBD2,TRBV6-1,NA,TGTGCCAGCAGTGTATTTTTTAGGGGAGGGTCCGGGGAGCTGTTTTTT,CASSVFFRGGSGELFF
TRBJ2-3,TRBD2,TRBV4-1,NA,TGCGCCAGCAGCCGGCGAATAGCGGGGGGGGACACAGATACGCAGTATTTT,CASSRRIAGGDTDTQYF
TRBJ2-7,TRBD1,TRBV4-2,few,TGTGCCAGCAGCCAAGAGGGACAGGGTCACGGCGAGCAGTACTTC,CASSQEGQGHGEQYF
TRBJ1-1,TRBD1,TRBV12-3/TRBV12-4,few,TGTGCCAGCAGTCCCGGGACAGGGACGAACACTGAAGCTTTCTTT,CASSPGTGTNTEAFF
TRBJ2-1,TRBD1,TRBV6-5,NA,TGTGCCAGCAGTTTACAGGGGGCGCGGGAGCAGTTCTTC,CASSLQGAREQFF
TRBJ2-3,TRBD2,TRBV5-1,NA,TGCGCCAGCAGCTCAGGACTAGCGGGGGTAGATACGCAGTATTTT,CASSSGLAGVDTQYF
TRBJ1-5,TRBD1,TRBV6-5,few,TGTGCCAGCAGATCGACAGGGGCGGGGAATCAGCCCCAGCATTTT,CASRSTGAGNQPQHF
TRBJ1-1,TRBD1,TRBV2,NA,TGTGCCAGCAGTCTAATTACAGGGGGAGCTTTCTTT,CASSLITGGAFF
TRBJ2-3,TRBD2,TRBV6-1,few,TGTGCCAGCACACGGACTAGCGGGGGGGCGGGGACGCAGTATTTT,CASTRTSGGAGTQYF
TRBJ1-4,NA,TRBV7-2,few,TGTGCCAGCAGCTATTGGGGAAAACTGTTTTTT,CASSYWGKLFF
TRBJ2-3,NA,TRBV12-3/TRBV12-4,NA,TGTGCCAGCACCCATTCAGATACGCAGTATTTT,CASTHSDTQYF
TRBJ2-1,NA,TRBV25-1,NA,TGTGCCAGCACTATCCCTCGGGGAAGGAATGAGCAGTTCTTC,CASTIPRGRNEQFF
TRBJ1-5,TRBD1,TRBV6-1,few,TGTGCCAGCAGCTACAGGGGCTTTAGCAATCAGCCCCAGCATTTT,CASSYRGFSNQPQHF
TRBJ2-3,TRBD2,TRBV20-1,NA,TGCAGTGCCCAGAGTATACTAGCGGGAGTTAGCACAGATACGCAGTATTTT,CSAQSILAGVSTDTQYF
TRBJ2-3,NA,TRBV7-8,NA,TGTGCCAGCAGCTTACTCAGGCTCACAGATACGCAGTATTTT,CASSLLRLTDTQYF
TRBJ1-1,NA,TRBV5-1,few,TGCGCCAGCAGCTTGGCCGGTACCTCGGCGGCTTTCTTT,CASSLAGTSAAFF
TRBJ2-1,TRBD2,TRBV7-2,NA,TGTGCCAGCAGCTTAGAACCGGGAGGGGTTACGAACAATGAGCAGTTCTTC,CASSLEPGGVTNNEQFF